This T cell receptor beta chain originates from a study of T cell clonality in common variable immunodeficiency. Broader study findings: Reportedly, TCR beta sequences from common variable immunodeficiency showed fewer deletions and N-nucleotide insertions.

The table lists this clone with many counts. Its antigen is not identified. Read data end 3 residues before the CDR3 end; the end is taken from the germline J gene. Data came from immunoSEQ multiplex PCR; TCRdb stores just in-frame clones and leaves some out. The sample shows 15,000 to 20,000 clones, no singletons; the ten largest hold 6% to 7%. The J segment lost 1 base and the V segment lost 7 bases, leaving 8 bases of the junction unmatched. Germline V gene sequence: CDR1 SGHRS, CDR2 YFSETQ. The CDR3 is 16 amino acids. Diagnosis required reduced IgG, IgA and/or IgM with specific antibody deficiency.

Material for sequencing was peripheral blood mononuclear cells. The V gene is TRBV5-1, the J gene TRBJ2-4; 10 positions match TRBD1. This TCR came from a human donor with common variable immunodeficiency. The CDR3 is CASHGGGQGAKNIQYF. The covered CDR3 bases are TGCGCCAGCCACGGGGGGGGACAGGGGGCCAAAAACATT.